This T cell receptor (beta chain) was sequenced for a study of cytomegalovirus exposure and HLA in healthy donors. Study conclusions and caveats: Associated with cytomegalovirus, according to the listing, were around 160 TCR beta chains. A later analysis found TCR association rates differed by HLA locus, highest for DRB1 and lowest for HLA-C.

Primers for the PCR totalled 60 Vbeta and 13 Jbeta. Method: immunoSEQ multiplex PCR; TCRdb's copy keeps in-frame clones and lacks some. The sample has hundreds of thousands of clones; about 85% are singletons. Turning to this clone: Its specificity is unknown.

With V trimmed by 5 bases and J by 3 bases, 8 bases remained unmatched. Per the germline V gene, CDR1 is SGDLS and CDR2 is YYNGEE. The length of the CDR3 is 14 residues. This chain links TRBV9 with TRBJ2-7, with TRBD1 identical over 7 bases. The source is a girl aged 2 to 10 in good health and CMV-seronegative. Source material: PBMCs. The CDR3 loop reads CASSQTGSGYEQYF. CDR3 in DNA: TGTGCCAGCAGTCAGACAGGGTCGGGCTACGAGCAGTACTTC.